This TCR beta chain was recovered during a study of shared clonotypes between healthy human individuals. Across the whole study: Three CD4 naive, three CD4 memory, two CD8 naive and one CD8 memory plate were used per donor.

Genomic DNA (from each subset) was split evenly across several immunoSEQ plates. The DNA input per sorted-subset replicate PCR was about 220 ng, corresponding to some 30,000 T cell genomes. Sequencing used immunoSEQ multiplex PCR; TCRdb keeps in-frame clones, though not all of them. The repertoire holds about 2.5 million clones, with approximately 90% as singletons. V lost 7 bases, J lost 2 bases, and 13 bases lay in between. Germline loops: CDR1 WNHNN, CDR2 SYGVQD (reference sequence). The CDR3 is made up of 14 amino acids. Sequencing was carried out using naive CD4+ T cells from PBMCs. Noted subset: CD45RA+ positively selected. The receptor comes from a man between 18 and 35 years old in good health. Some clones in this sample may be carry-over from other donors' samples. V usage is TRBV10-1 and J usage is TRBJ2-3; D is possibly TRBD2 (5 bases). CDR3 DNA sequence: TGCGCCAGCAATCAGACGGGGAACACAGATACGCAGTATTTT. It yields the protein CASNQTGNTDTQYF.